This T cell receptor beta chain derives from a study of blood T cell repertoires in COVID-19. Study summary: Acute and convalescent COVID-19 samples came from the United States, Italy and Spain.

The V segment lost 0 bases and the J segment 1 base; nucleotides outside the gene matches: 4. CDR1 and CDR2 from the germline V gene are SGHNT and YYREEE (reference sequence). The CDR3 is made up of 16 amino acids. This clone was seen once. TCRdb's table, derived via immunoSEQ multiplex PCR, lists solely in-frame clones and lacks some. The data show tens of thousands of clones, with about 79% seen just once and about 3.8% held by the top ten. What was sequenced was peripheral blood. The rearrangement joins TRBV5-4 to TRBJ2-5, with 9 bases identical to TRBD2. This receptor was obtained from a woman aged 60-70 years with acute or convalescent COVID-19. The chain's CDR3 is CASSLGTSAIQETQYF. CDR3 DNA sequence: TGTGCCAGCAGCTTGGGGACTAGCGCAATCCAAGAGACCCAGTACTTC.